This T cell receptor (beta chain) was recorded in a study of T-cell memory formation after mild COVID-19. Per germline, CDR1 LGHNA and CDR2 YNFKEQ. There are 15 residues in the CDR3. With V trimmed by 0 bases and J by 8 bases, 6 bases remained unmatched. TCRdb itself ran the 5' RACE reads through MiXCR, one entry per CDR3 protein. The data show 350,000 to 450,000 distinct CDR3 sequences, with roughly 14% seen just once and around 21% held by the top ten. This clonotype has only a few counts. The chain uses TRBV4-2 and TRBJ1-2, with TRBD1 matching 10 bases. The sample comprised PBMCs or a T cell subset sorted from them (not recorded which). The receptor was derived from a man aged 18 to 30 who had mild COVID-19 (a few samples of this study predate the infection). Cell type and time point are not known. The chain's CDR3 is CASSQDMTGGRGYTF. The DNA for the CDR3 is TGTGCCAGCAGCCAAGATATGACAGGGGGCCGGGGCTACACCTTC.